This T cell receptor (beta chain) was observed in a study of molecular identifiers for immune sequencing clone quantification. Study-wide points: In a background of around 920,000 naive cells, spiked Jurkat TCR RNA from one cell was reportedly detectable. The share of molecules held by clones above 20 RNA copies was over 99% in effector cells and under 1% in naive cells.

Deletions cut 8 bases from V and 7 bases from J, with 17 bases between. The CDR3 totals 13 residues. In germline, CDR1 is SQVTM, CDR2 ANQGSEA. TCRdb recomputed calls from the PCR reads with MiXCR, one row per CDR3 protein. The sample holds 80,000 to 95,000 distinct CDR3 sequences, under 20% seen once. For naive CD8 T cells, sorting used the CD8+CD4-CCR7+CD45RA+ phenotype. This clonotype was observed at least ten times. Antigen: not known. The receptor was isolated from a human donor in good health. Some libraries in this study had Jurkat cell RNA spiked in. Material: naive CD8+ T cells from blood, with Jurkat cell RNA spiked in. This sample's subset: FACS-sorted CD8+CD4-CCR7+CD45RA+ naive T cells. The chain recombines TRBV29-1 with TRBJ2-2; D gene ambiguous. The CDR3 loop is CSIWKVGSGELFF. The CDR3 DNA reads as TGCAGCATCTGGAAGGTGGGCAGCGGGGAGCTGTTTTTT.